This T cell receptor (beta chain) derives from a study of blood T cell repertoires in COVID-19. Study-level information: Italy, Spain and the United States were the sources of the convalescent and acute COVID-19 samples. The cDNA or gDNA used as material had been derived from T cells, B-cell-depleted T cells, or PBMCs.

Authors' analysis steps: The assay estimated nucleated cells by amplifying reference gene primers. Clones were read by immunoSEQ multiplex PCR, and TCRdb kept only the in-frame ones, dropping some. V and J calls and clone size are as listed in that table; D and trimming were resolved from the DNA. The sample consists of nearly 100,000 clones, 70% to 90% of them appearing once. V was pared by 0 bases and J by 2 bases, with 3 bases of the junction left unmatched. The CDR3 totals 16 residues. Germline assignment: CDR1 SGHVS and CDR2 FNYEAQ. Sequencing input: peripheral blood. J is TRBJ2-1 and V is TRBV7-6, with 8 positions matching TRBD1. This receptor was taken from a man older than 75 with acute or convalescent COVID-19. CDR3 sequence reads: CASSLAPQGAYNEQFF. The CDR3 coding sequence is TGTGCCAGCAGCTTAGCGCCACAGGGGGCCTACAATGAGCAGTTCTTC.